These 29 T cell receptor beta chains share one sample of origin, sequenced in a study of T-cell reconstitution after alpha-beta-depleted transplantation in children. It was with unique molecular identifiers that the TCRbeta library was prepared. TCRdb re-analysed the PCR reads in MiXCR, keeping a single row per CDR3 protein. The table includes a few hundred thousand distinct CDR3 sequences, 9.5% to 13% detected once. The material sequenced was PBMCs, taken before TCRalphabeta/CD19-depleted stem cell transplant. The receptors here all came from a boy in the first two years of life with acute myeloid leukemia, due to receive a stem cell transplant.

This CDR3 is CASSLRGHLGDEQFF. The CDR3, as DNA: TGTGCCAGCAGCTTAAGGGGACACCTGGGGGATGAGCAGTTCTTC. The V gene is TRBV7-3, the J gene TRBJ2-1; possible D gene TRBD1, 6 bases. The ends were cut back, 1 base at V and 8 bases at J, with 15 bases in the middle. The CDR3 has 15 amino acids. Germline lookup yields CDR1 SGHTA and CDR2 FQGTGA.

This clonotype was seen ten or more times. The chain carries TRBV24-1 and TRBJ2-1, with D unresolved. Germline lookup yields CDR1 KGHDR and CDR2 SFDVKD. Trimming cost V 0 bases and J 9 bases, with 5 bases left between them. CDR3 length equals 12 residues. This CDR3 reads CATSDLGFEQFF. The CDR3 DNA sequence: TGTGCCACCAGTGATTTGGGGTTTGAGCAGTTCTTC.

The chain employs TRBV4-1 and TRBJ2-5; 14 bases agree with TRBD2. With 0 bases clipped from V and 5 bases from J, the junction kept 8 bases outside the gene matches. The CDR3 is made up of 18 amino acids. CDR1 is MGHRA and CDR2 is YSYEKL in the germline V gene. CDR3 sequence (DNA): TGCGCCAGCAGCCAAGATCGGGGACTAGCGGGGGTTGTGGAGACCCAGTACTTC. Translated, it gives CASSQDRGLAGVVETQYF.

The chain links TRBV15 to TRBJ2-1; either TRBD1 or TRBD2 may fit D (9 bases each). V lost 1 base, J lost 5 bases, and 30 bases lay in between. The CDR3 sequence is 21 residues long. Per the germline V gene, CDR1 is LNHNV and CDR2 is YYDKDF (reference sequence). The CDR3 sequence is CATSRVLYRGRGLAGNNEQFF. The CDR3 region has the DNA TGTGCCACCAGCAGAGTCCTGTACAGGGGGCGGGGGCTAGCGGGAAACAATGAGCAGTTCTTC.

This clonotype was seen at least ten times. The rearrangement uses TRBV15 and TRBJ2-5; TRBD1 aligns across 7 bases. CDR3 length: 15 amino acids. The V gene's germline CDR1 is LNHNV and CDR2 YYDKDF (reference sequence). The J segment lost 5 bases and the V segment lost 2 bases, leaving 8 bases of the junction unmatched. CDR3 bases: TGTGCCACCAGCAGACCAGACAGGGTAATTGAGACCCAGTACTTC. Translated, it gives CATSRPDRVIETQYF. The full variable domain, with the rest looked up from reference TRBV15 and TRBJ2-5, is DAMVIQNPRYQVTQFGKPVTLSCSQTLNHNVMYWYQQKSSQAPKLLFHYYDKDFNNEADTPDNFQSRRPNTSFCFLDIRSPGLGDTAMYLCATSRPDRVIETQYFGPGTRLLVL.

This clonotype was seen repeatedly, ten times or more. An end of the junction does not agree with germline; a read error may underlie this. The chain links TRBV7-9 to TRBJ2-3; no reliable D call. From germline, CDR1 is SEHNR and CDR2 FQNEAQ (reference sequence). The CDR3 is made up of 13 amino acids. The CDR3 spells CASSPGNTVTQYF. The CDR3 DNA is TGTGCCAGCAGCCCCGGCAATACAGTTACGCAGTATTTT. The whole variable domain, filled in from reference TRBV7-9 and TRBJ2-3, reads DTGVSQNPRHKITKRGQNVTFRCDPISEHNRLYWYRQTLGQGPEFLTYFQNEAQLEKSRLLSDRFSAERPKGSFSTLEIQRTEQGDSAMYLCASSPGNTVTQYFGPGTRLTVL.

This clonotype was seen once. V usage is TRBV7-2 and J usage is TRBJ2-7, with 7 bases identical to TRBD2. V dropped 5 bases and J dropped 4; count of bases not matched to a gene: 17. Germline CDR1 reads SGHTA; CDR2 reads FQGNSA. The CDR3 runs to 17 residues. The CDR3 bases are TGTGCCAGCAGCCCGGTGGGAACCGGGACTACCGTTTACGAGCAGTACTTC. Encoded protein: CASSPVGTGTTVYEQYF.

In its sample, this clonotype was seen many times. The rearrangement joins TRBV18 to TRBJ2-6, with D possibly being TRBD1 or TRBD2 (6 bases each). The germline gives CDR1 KGHSH, CDR2 LQKENI. The ends were cut back, 3 bases at V and 1 base at J, with 13 bases in the middle. CDR3 length: 17 residues. The CDR3 bases are TGTGCCAGCTCACCGGGGGGCCCGACGTCTGGGGCCAACGTCCTGACTTTC. Translating it yields CASSPGGPTSGANVLTF.

In its sample, this clonotype was seen many times. The chain is built from TRBV20-1 and TRBJ2-7, with D perhaps matching TRBD1 or TRBD2 (5 bases each). Germline CDR1 reads DFQATT; CDR2 reads SNEGSKA (reference sequence). This CDR3 is 11 amino acids long. V dropped 0 bases and J dropped 10 bases, with 10 bases sitting between them. CDR3 DNA: TGCAGTGCTAGAGAGGGGGTCGACCAGTACTTC. Its translation is CSAREGVDQYF.

Ten or more counts support this clonotype. This chain uses TRBV18 with TRBJ2-3; no clear D gene. Trimming removed 2 bases at V and 2 bases at J, with 5 bases between. The CDR3 has 13 amino acids. The germline V gene has CDR1 KGHSH and CDR2 LQKENI. CDR3 in DNA: TGTGCCAGCTCACCATTTCCCACAGATACGCAGTATTTT. Its protein is CASSPFPTDTQYF.

The sample holds many counts of this clonotype. The chain couples TRBV28 to TRBJ1-3; possible D gene TRBD1, 6 bases. Germline-derived CDR1 and CDR2 are MDHEN and SYDVKM. The CDR3 length is 15 residues. Trimming removed 6 bases from V and 8 bases from J, with 20 bases in between. The CDR3 DNA is TGTGCCAGCAGCGTATCCCGGGACATGGGTCACACCATATATTTT. Translated: CASSVSRDMGHTIYF.

J is TRBJ2-1 and V is TRBV4-3, with 8 bases identical to TRBD2. Per germline, CDR1 LGHNA and CDR2 YSLEER. CDR3 length: 16 residues. J lost 3 bases, V lost 0 bases, and 4 bases had no gene match. The CDR3 DNA follows: TGCGCCAGCAGCCAAGATACGGGAGGGGACTACAATGAGCAGTTCTTC. Protein: CASSQDTGGDYNEQFF.

This clonotype was picked up many times. V gene TRBV7-2 combines with J gene TRBJ1-4, with D tentatively TRBD1 (5 bases). V was shortened by 7 bases and J by 5 bases, with 17 bases between the two germline ends. Germline values: CDR1 SGHTA, CDR2 FQGNSA. CDR3 length equals 15 residues. This chain's CDR3 is CASTLGGRGNEKLFF. The CDR3 nucleotides are TGTGCCAGCACCCTTGGGGGTCGAGGGAATGAAAAACTGTTTTTT.

This clonotype was picked up a small number of times. CDR3 in amino acids: CAWSPSDGGYNEQFF. The DNA of the CDR3 is TGTGCCTGGAGTCCCTCTGACGGGGGCTACAATGAGCAGTTCTTC. The rearrangement links TRBV30 to TRBJ2-1, with a tentative D call TRBD2 (6 bases). Germline V gives CDR1 GTSNPN, CDR2 SVGIG (reference sequence). This CDR3 has 15 residues. Trimming stripped 2 bases from V and 3 bases from J, with 14 bases between.

The rearrangement links TRBV5-1 to TRBJ2-1; D is undetermined. Trimming left V 5 bases short and J 5 bases short, with 11 bases between. Germline V lookup: CDR1 SGHRS, CDR2 YFSETQ. CDR3 length: 13 residues. The CDR3 region has the DNA TGCGCCAGCAGAAGGGAATCCCACAATGAGCAGTTCTTC. Its protein is CASRRESHNEQFF.

This clonotype was recorded many times. V and J are TRBV29-1 and TRBJ1-1; D is unclear. V was cut by 4 bases and J by 5 bases, with 14 bases left in between. CDR1 and CDR2 (germline): SQVTM, ANQGSEA. CDR3 length equals 13 residues. The DNA of the CDR3 is TGCAGCGTTGCTGGCGGAGATGGTACTGAAGCTTTCTTT. Translated: CSVAGGDGTEAFF.

This clonotype was counted at least ten times. The CDR3 DNA is TGTGCCAGCAGCATGGCAGGGCGGTACTATGGCTACACCTTC. This gives the protein CASSMAGRYYGYTF. The chain recombines TRBV21-1 with TRBJ1-2. TRBV21-1 is noted as a pseudogene. CDR3 length equals 14 residues.

The gene calls are TRBV20-1 and TRBJ2-3, with a possible D match to TRBD1 (5 bases). The CDR3 runs 12 residues. The V gene lost 2 bases and the J gene lost 6 bases, with 9 bases spanning the gap. Per the germline V gene, CDR1 is DFQATT and CDR2 is SNEGSKA (reference sequence). CDR3 amino acids: CSARRSGDTQYF. The CDR3 DNA sequence: TGCAGTGCTAGACGTTCAGGGGATACGCAGTATTTT.

This clonotype was detected many times. The rearrangement links TRBV19 to TRBJ2-1; D is unresolved. Per germline, CDR1 LNHDA and CDR2 SQIVND (reference sequence). Deletions cut 6 bases from V and 3 bases from J, with 12 bases between. The CDR3 covers 14 residues. The CDR3 is CASSRLLVYNEQFF. CDR3 nucleotide sequence: TGTGCCAGTAGCAGGCTCCTGGTCTACAATGAGCAGTTCTTC.

This clonotype was counted a few times. The V gene is TRBV29-1, the J gene TRBJ1-2; TRBD1 agrees at 10 bases. The CDR3 covers 16 residues. The germline V gene encodes CDR1 SQVTM and CDR2 ANQGSEA. J lost 5 bases, V lost 6 bases, and 15 bases had no gene match. Written as DNA, the CDR3 is TGCAGCGTCACCGGGACAGGGGCGTACCAAGGTTATGGCTACACCTTC. It codes for CSVTGTGAYQGYGYTF.

This clonotype was observed a few times. This chain uses TRBV7-3 with TRBJ1-5, with D perhaps TRBD1 (5 bases). The CDR3 sequence is 15 residues long. V lost 2 bases to trimming and J lost 6 bases, with 14 bases between them. Germline CDR1 is SGHTA and CDR2 is FQGTGA. The CDR3 sequence: CASSLSTVLSQPQHF. DNA for the CDR3: TGTGCCAGCAGCTTATCGACAGTGTTGAGTCAGCCCCAGCATTTT.

This clonotype has ten or more counts. The gene calls are TRBV12-3 or TRBV12-4 and TRBJ2-1, with 10 bases matching TRBD2. The CDR3 is 15 amino acids. The V segment lost 6 bases and the J segment 7 bases; nucleotides outside the gene matches: 9. CDR3 amino acids: CASRPSGGAANEQFF. The CDR3 DNA sequence: TGTGCCAGCAGACCCAGCGGGGGGGCGGCGAATGAGCAGTTCTTC.

The J gene is TRBJ2-3, the V gene TRBV5-1; the D gene is possibly TRBD1 (8 bases). Trimming took 4 bases from V and 4 from J, leaving 16 bases between them. In germline, CDR1 is SGHRS, CDR2 YFSETQ. The CDR3 loop spans 15 amino acids. CDR3 DNA: TGCGCCAGCAGCGACGACAGGGGAGGGCCAGATACGCAGTATTTT. It encodes CASSDDRGGPDTQYF. The whole variable domain, filled in from reference TRBV5-1 and TRBJ2-3, reads KAGVTQTPRYLIKTRGQQVTLSCSPISGHRSVSWYQQTPGQGLQFLFEYFSETQRNKGNFPGRFSGRQFSNSRSEMNVSTLELGDSALYLCASSDDRGGPDTQYFGPGTRLTVL.

This clonotype was recorded many times. V is TRBV27 and J is TRBJ1-5; D unresolved. In germline, CDR1 is MNHEY, CDR2 SMNVEV (reference sequence). This CDR3 has 15 amino acids. Trimming shortened V by 2 bases and J by 2 bases, and 10 bases separated the two germline ends. The CDR3 region has the DNA TGTGCCAGCAGTTTAAGTGACAACCGCAATCAGCCCCAGCATTTT. Protein sequence: CASSLSDNRNQPQHF.

The V and J genes are TRBV5-4 and TRBJ2-5, with D tentatively TRBD2 (6 bases). The V and J ends lost 0 bases and 3 bases respectively, with 12 bases between them. CDR1 is SGHNT, CDR2 YYREEE, per germline (reference sequence). This CDR3 is 15 amino acids long. In DNA form, the CDR3 reads TGTGCCAGCAGCTTGGGATTAGCGGTGAAAGAGACCCAGTACTTC. This sequence encodes CASSLGLAVKETQYF.

The V and J genes are TRBV28 and TRBJ2-7; TRBD1 matches at 11 bases. The CDR3 is 14 amino acids. J lost 2 bases, V lost 8 bases, and 5 bases had no gene match. Germline lookup yields CDR1 MDHEN and CDR2 SYDVKM. The CDR3: CASRWDRGTYEQYV. CDR3 DNA: TGTGCCAGCCGGTGGGACAGGGGGACCTACGAGCAGTACGTC.

This chain connects TRBV28 to TRBJ1-6; D gene unclear. The CDR3 sequence is 14 residues long. Per germline, CDR1 MDHEN and CDR2 SYDVKM. Trimming took 3 bases from V and 5 from J, leaving 8 bases between them. For the CDR3, the DNA is TGTGCCAGCAGTTTGTCCGGGAATAATTCACCCCTCCACTTT. Protein product: CASSLSGNNSPLHF.

This clonotype was recorded a few times. V and J are TRBV12-3 or TRBV12-4 and TRBJ2-7; 9 nucleotides match TRBD1. CDR3 length: 15 residues. The V segment lost 8 bases and the J segment 2 bases; nucleotides outside the gene matches: 10. CDR3 DNA sequence: TGTGCCAGCCGCCCGGGACAGGGAATCCCCTACGAGCAGTACTTC. The encoded protein is CASRPGQGIPYEQYF.

At least ten counts were recorded for this clonotype. The chain couples TRBV9 to TRBJ2-1; 9 bases are a match to TRBD2. Germline V lookup: CDR1 SGDLS, CDR2 YYNGEE. Trimming at V came to 4 bases and at J to 8 bases, leaving 16 bases not matched to a gene. The CDR3 sequence is 17 residues long. CDR3 in amino acids: CASSPLGLAGLLHEQFF. The CDR3 DNA reads TGTGCCAGCAGCCCCTTGGGGCTAGCGGGGCTGTTGCATGAGCAGTTCTTC.